This TCR beta chain was sequenced in a study of technical replicates of blood from a few donors. Method: immunoSEQ multiplex PCR; TCRdb's copy keeps in-frame clones and lacks some. The sample lists 60,000 or so clones; 85% to 90% were seen once. The CDR3 contains 16 residues. Germline values: CDR1 LNHDA, CDR2 SQIVND (reference sequence). V shed 3 bases and J shed 0 bases, with 9 bases lying between them. This sequence joins TRBV19 and TRBJ2-6; the D is unclear. The TCR sequence derives from a human donor in good health. Some clones in this sample may be carry-over from other donors' samples. Sequencing input: PBMCs. The chain's CDR3 is CASSMGRSSGANVLTF. The CDR3 DNA is TGTGCCAGTAGTATGGGTCGGAGCTCTGGGGCCAACGTCCTGACTTTC. Filled out from reference TRBV19 and TRBJ2-6, the complete variable domain reads DGGITQSPKYLFRKEGQNVTLSCEQNLNHDAMYWYRQDPGQGLRLIYYSQIVNDFQKGDIAEGYSVSREKKESFPLTVTSAQKNPTAFYLCASSMGRSSGANVLTFGAGSRLTVL.